Sequencing of this TCR beta chain was carried out in a study of cytomegalovirus exposure and HLA in healthy donors. Overall study results and limits: It has been reported that TCR beta sequences accurately predicted the HLA-A and HLA-B alleles of most subjects. Highly shared sequence variants in one cluster were likely a sequencing artifact.

As to this clone: Its specificity is not known.

Primers: 60 Vbeta forward and 13 Jbeta reverse. Assay used: immunoSEQ multiplex PCR; TCRdb lists only in-frame clones, some missing. Of some 150,000 clones in the sample, around four fifths were seen once. What was sequenced was PBMCs. The TCR was taken from a man aged 35-49 years in good health and CMV-seronegative.

The CDR3 nucleotides read TGTGCCAGCAGCTTCGGGGACAGTTCCTACGAGCAGTACTTC. The encoded protein is CASSFGDSSYEQYF. This rearrangement joins TRBV11-1 to TRBJ2-7, with 7 bases lining up with TRBD1. V gave up 3 bases and J gave up 1 base; unmatched junction bases: 3. The germline V gene has CDR1 SGHAT and CDR2 FQDESV (reference sequence). The CDR3 spans 14 residues. Together with reference TRBV11-1 and TRBJ2-7, the CDR3 gives the full variable domain: EAEVAQSPRYKITEKSQAVAFWCDPISGHATLYWYRQILGQGPELLVQFQDESVVDDSQLPKDRFSAERLKGVDSTLKIQPAELGDSAMYLCASSFGDSSYEQYFGPGTRLTVT.